This TCR beta chain is from a study of CD8 T cells in Susac syndrome. Germline values: CDR1 DFQATT, CDR2 SNEGSKA (reference sequence). V trimming: 2 bases; J trimming: 5 bases; junction bases outside the gene matches: 9. There are 15 residues in the CDR3. The authors reverse transcribed roughly 0.5 to 1 ug RNA with random hexamers. TCRdb used MiXCR to reprocess the immunoSEQ multiplex PCR reads, holding one entry per CDR3 protein. The repertoire has fewer than 350,000 distinct CDR3 sequences, about 89% of them found once; the top ten carry approximately 0.2%. Specimen: CD8+ T cells from PBMCs. This receptor was taken from a human donor with multiple sclerosis. The chain joins TRBV20-1 to TRBJ2-7; 10 bases agree with TRBD2. The CDR3, as DNA: TGCAGTGCTAGATTTTTGGCTAGCGGGAGTGACGAGCAGTACTTC. Translating it yields CSARFLASGSDEQYF.